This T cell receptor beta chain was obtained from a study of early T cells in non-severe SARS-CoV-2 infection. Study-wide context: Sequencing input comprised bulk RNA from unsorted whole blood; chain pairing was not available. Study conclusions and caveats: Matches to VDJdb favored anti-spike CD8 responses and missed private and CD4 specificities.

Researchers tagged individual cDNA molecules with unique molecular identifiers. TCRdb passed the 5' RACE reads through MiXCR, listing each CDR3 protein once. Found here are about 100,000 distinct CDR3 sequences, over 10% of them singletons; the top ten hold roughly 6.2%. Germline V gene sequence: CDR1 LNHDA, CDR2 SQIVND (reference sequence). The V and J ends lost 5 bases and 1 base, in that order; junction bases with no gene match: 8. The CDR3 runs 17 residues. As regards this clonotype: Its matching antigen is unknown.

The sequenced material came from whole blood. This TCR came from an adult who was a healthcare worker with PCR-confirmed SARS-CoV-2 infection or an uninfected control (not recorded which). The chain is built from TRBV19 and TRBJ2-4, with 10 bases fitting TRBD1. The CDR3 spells CASSATGGSTAKNIQYF. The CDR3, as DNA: TGTGCCAGTAGTGCGACAGGGGGCTCGACGGCCAAAAACATTCAGTACTTC.